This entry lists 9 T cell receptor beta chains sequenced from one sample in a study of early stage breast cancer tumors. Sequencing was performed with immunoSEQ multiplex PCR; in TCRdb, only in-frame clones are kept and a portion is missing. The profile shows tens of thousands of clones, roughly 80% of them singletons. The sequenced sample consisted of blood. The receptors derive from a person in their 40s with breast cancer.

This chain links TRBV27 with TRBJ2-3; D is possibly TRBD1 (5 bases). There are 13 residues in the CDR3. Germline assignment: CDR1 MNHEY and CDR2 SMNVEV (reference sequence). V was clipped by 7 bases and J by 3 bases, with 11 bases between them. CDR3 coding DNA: TGTGCCAGCAAAAGGGGTGATACAGATACGCAGTATTTT. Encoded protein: CASKRGDTDTQYF.

CDR3 sequence reads: CASSASKGLGTLLGETQYF. The DNA of the CDR3 is TGTGCCAGCAGTGCCTCAAAGGGACTAGGAACCCTATTGGGAGAGACCCAGTACTTC. The V and J genes are TRBV28 and TRBJ2-5, with 8 bases that match TRBD2. With 5 bases clipped from V and 4 bases from J, the junction kept 21 bases outside the gene matches. The CDR3 is 19 amino acids. Looked up from germline, CDR1 is MDHEN and CDR2 is SYDVKM.

The CDR3 sequence: CASSLRGRGEAFF. CDR3 coding DNA: TGTGCCAGCAGCTTGCGGGGGCGCGGAGAAGCTTTCTTT. The rearrangement uses TRBV5-6 and TRBJ1-1; possible D gene TRBD1, 6 bases. Trimming shortened V by 1 base and J by 8 bases, and 12 bases separated the two germline ends. Germline CDR1 reads SGHDT; CDR2 reads YYEEEE. The CDR3 covers 13 residues. Using reference TRBV5-6 and TRBJ1-1 for the parts outside the CDR3, the full variable domain is DAGVTQSPTHLIKTRGQQVTLRCSPKSGHDTVSWYQQALGQGPQFIFQYYEEEERQRGNFPDRFSGHQFPNYSSELNVNALLLGDSALYLCASSLRGRGEAFFGQGTRLTVV.

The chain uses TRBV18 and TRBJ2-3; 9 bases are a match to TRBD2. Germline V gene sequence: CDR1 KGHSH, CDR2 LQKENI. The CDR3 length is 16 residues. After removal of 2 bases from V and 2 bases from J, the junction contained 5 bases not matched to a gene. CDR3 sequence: CASSPNLAGNTDTQYF. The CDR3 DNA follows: TGTGCCAGCTCACCAAATCTAGCGGGGAACACAGATACGCAGTATTTT.

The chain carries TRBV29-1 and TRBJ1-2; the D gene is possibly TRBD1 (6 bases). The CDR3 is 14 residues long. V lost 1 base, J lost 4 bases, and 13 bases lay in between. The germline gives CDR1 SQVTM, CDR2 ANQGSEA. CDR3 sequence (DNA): TGCAGCGTTGAAGGAGCGGGGGGCTCCTATGGCTACACCTTC. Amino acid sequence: CSVEGAGGSYGYTF.

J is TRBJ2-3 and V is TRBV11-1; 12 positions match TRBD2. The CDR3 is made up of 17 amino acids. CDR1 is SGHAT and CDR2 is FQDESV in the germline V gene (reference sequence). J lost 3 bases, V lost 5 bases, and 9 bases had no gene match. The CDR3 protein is CASSDLGLAGRTDTQYF. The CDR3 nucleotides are TGTGCCAGCAGCGATCTTGGACTAGCGGGGCGGACAGATACGCAGTATTTT.

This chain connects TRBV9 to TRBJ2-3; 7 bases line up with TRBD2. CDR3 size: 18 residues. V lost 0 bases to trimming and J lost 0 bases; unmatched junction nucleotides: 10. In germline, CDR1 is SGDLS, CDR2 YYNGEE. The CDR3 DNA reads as TGTGCCAGCAGCGTAGACGGCCTCCCTAGCGGTAGCACAGATACGCAGTATTTT. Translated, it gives CASSVDGLPSGSTDTQYF.

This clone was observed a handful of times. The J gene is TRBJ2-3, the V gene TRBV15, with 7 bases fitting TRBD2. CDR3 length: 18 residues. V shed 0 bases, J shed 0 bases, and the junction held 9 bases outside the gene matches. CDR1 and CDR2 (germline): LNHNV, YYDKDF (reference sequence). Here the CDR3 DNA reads TGTGCCACCAGCAGAGATAACCCACTAGCGCCGAGCACAGATACGCAGTATTTT. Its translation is CATSRDNPLAPSTDTQYF.

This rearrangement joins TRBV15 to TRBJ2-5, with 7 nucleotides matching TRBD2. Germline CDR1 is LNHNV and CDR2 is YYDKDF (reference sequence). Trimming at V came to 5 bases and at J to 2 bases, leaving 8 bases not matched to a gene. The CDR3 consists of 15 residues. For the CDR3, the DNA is TGTGCCACCAGCGGTGCGGGAGCTTTACAAGAGACCCAGTACTTC. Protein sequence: CATSGAGALQETQYF. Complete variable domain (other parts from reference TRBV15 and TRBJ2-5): DAMVIQNPRYQVTQFGKPVTLSCSQTLNHNVMYWYQQKSSQAPKLLFHYYDKDFNNEADTPDNFQSRRPNTSFCFLDIRSPGLGDTAMYLCATSGAGALQETQYFGPGTRLLVL.